One T cell receptor (beta chain) is described in this entry. The antigen is not known. CDR3 length: 16 residues. Unmatched junction bases numbered 4, after V lost 0 bases and J lost 1 base. Germline V gene sequence: CDR1 SGHNT, CDR2 YYREEE (reference sequence). Produced via immunoSEQ multiplex PCR; TCRdb's table is partial and in-frame only. Found here are roughly 56,000 clones, around 93% of them singletons; the top ten hold around 1.7%. The data were obtained in a study of cytomegalovirus exposure and HLA in healthy donors. Whole-study context: The same platform was used for the 100 to 150 validation repertoires as for the 650 to 800 first-cohort repertoires, as reported in a later analysis.

Regarding the study as a whole: There were some 150 TCR beta chains listed as cytomegalovirus-associated.

The sequencing sample was made of PBMCs. This clonotype was obtained from a woman aged 18 to 35 in good health and CMV-seropositive. The chain combines TRBV5-4 with TRBJ1-2; 9 bases align to TRBD1. This CDR3 reads CASSLGGTGFNYGYTF. The CDR3 DNA is TGTGCCAGCAGCTTGGGTGGGACAGGGTTTAACTATGGCTACACCTTC.